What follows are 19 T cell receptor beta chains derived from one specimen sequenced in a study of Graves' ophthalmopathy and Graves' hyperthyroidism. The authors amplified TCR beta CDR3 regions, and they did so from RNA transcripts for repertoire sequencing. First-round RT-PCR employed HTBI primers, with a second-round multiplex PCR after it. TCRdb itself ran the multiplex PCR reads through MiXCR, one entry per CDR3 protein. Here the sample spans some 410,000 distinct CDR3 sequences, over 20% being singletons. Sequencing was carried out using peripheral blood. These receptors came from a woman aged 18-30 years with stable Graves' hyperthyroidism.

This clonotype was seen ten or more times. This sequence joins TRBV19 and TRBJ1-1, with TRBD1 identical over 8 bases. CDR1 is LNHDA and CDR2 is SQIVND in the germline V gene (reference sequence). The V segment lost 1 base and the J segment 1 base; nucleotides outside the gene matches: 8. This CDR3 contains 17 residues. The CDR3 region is CASSIVRPGGPNTEAFF. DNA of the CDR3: TGTGCCAGTAGTATAGTGAGGCCAGGGGGCCCGAACACTGAAGCTTTCTTT.

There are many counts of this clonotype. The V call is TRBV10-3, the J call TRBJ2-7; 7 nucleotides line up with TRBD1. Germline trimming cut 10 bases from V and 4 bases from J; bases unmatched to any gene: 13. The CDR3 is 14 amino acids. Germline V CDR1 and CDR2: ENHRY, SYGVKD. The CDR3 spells CATGPGQEIYEQYF. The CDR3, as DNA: TGTGCCACGGGTCCCGGACAGGAGATTTACGAGCAGTACTTC.

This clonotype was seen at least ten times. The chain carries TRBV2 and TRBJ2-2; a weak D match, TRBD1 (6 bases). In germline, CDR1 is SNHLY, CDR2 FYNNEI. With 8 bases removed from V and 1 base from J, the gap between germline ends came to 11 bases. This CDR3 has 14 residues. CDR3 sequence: CASGQSGNTGELFF. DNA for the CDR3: TGTGCCAGCGGACAGAGCGGGAACACCGGGGAGCTGTTTTTT.

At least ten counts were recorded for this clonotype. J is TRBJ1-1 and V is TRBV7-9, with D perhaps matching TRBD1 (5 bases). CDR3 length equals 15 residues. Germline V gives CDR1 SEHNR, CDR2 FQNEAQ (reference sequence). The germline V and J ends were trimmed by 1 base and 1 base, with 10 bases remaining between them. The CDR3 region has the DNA TGTGCCAGCAGCTTAGAGGGGACGGGGAACACTGAAGCTTTCTTT. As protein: CASSLEGTGNTEAFF.

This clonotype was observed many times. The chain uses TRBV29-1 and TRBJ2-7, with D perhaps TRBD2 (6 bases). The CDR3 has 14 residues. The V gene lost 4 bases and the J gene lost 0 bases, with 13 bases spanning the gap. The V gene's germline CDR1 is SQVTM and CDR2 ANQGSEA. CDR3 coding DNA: TGCAGCGTTGTGGTAGCGGATAACTCCTACGAGCAGTACTTC. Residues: CSVVVADNSYEQYF.

CDR3 protein: CASSLVASSGYEQYF. The CDR3 DNA is TGTGCCAGCAGCTTAGTCGCTAGCAGCGGATACGAGCAGTACTTC. This rearrangement joins TRBV7-2 to TRBJ2-7, with D tentatively TRBD2 (5 bases). Deletions cut 1 base from V and 4 bases from J, with 14 bases between. Germline CDR1 is SGHTA and CDR2 is FQGNSA. The CDR3 length is 15 residues.

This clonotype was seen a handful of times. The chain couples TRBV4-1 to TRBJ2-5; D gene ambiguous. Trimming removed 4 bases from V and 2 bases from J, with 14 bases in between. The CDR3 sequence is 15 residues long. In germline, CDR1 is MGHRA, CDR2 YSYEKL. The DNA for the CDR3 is TGCGCCAGCAGCCTATACCTGGCAGAGCAAGAGACCCAGTACTTC. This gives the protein CASSLYLAEQETQYF.

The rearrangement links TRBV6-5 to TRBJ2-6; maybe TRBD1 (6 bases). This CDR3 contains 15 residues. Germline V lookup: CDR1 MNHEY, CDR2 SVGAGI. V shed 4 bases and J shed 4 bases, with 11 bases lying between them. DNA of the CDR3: TGTGCCAGCAGTTTCATCGGACAGGGGGCCAACGTCCTGACTTTC. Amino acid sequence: CASSFIGQGANVLTF.

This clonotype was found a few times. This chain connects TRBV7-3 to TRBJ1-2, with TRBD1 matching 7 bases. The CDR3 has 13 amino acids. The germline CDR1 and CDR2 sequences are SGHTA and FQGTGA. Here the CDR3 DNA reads TGTGTCGGCAGCTTAGGGGGCGGCTATGGCTACACCTTC. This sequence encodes CVGSLGGGYGYTF.

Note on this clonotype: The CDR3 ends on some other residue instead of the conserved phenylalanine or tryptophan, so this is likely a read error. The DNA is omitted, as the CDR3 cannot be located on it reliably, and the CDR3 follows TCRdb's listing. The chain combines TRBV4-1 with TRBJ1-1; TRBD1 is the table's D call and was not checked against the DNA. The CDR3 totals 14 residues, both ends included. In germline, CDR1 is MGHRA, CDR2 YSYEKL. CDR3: CASSQNQGQPWTFY.

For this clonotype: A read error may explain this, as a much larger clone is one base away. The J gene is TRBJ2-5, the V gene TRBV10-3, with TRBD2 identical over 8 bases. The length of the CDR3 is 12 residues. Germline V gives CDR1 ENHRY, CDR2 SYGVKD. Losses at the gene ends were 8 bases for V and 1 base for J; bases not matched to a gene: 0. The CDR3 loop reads CAIGTSQETQYF. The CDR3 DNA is TGTGCCATCGGGACTAGCCAAGAGACCCAGTACTTC.

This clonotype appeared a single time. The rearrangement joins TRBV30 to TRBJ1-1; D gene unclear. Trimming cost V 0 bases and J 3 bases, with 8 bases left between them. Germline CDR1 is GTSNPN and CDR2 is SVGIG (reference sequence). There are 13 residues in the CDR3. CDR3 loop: CAWSVQSYTEAFF. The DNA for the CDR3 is TGTGCCTGGAGTGTCCAGAGTTACACTGAAGCTTTCTTT.

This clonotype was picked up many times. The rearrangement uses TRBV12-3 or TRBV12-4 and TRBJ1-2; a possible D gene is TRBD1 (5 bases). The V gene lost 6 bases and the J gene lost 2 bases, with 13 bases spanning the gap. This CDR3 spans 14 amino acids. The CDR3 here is CASRAQDSNYGYTF. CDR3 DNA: TGTGCCAGCAGGGCCCAAGACAGCAACTATGGCTACACCTTC.

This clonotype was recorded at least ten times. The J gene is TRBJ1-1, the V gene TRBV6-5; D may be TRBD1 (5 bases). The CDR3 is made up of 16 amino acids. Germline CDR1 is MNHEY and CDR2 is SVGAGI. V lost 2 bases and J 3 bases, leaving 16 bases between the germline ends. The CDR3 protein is CASSYNLGLSHTEAFF. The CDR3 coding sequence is TGTGCCAGCAGTTACAACCTGGGACTTTCTCACACTGAAGCTTTCTTT.

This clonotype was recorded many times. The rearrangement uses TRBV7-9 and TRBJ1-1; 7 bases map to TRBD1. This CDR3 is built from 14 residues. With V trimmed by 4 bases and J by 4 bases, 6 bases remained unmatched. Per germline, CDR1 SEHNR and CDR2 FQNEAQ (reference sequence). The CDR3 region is CASSWGDRVTEAFF. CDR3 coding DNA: TGTGCCAGCAGCTGGGGTGACAGGGTCACTGAAGCTTTCTTT. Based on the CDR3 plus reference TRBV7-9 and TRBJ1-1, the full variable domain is DTGVSQNPRHKITKRGQNVTFRCDPISEHNRLYWYRQTLGQGPEFLTYFQNEAQLEKSRLLSDRFSAERPKGSFSTLEIQRTEQGDSAMYLCASSWGDRVTEAFFGQGTRLTVV.

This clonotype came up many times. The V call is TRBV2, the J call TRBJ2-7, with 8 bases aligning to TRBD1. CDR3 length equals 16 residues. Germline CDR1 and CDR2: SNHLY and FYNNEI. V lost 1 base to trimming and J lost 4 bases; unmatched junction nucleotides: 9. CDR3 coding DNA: TGTGCCAGCAGTGAAGTCGTGGGCAGGGGGCGGTACGAGCAGTACTTC. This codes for CASSEVVGRGRYEQYF.

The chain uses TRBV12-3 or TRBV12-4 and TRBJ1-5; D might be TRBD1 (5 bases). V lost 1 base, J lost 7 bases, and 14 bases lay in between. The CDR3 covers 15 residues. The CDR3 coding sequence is TGTGCCAGCAGTTTAGGGGGGGGGTCCTGGCAGCCCCAGCATTTT. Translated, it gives CASSLGGGSWQPQHF.

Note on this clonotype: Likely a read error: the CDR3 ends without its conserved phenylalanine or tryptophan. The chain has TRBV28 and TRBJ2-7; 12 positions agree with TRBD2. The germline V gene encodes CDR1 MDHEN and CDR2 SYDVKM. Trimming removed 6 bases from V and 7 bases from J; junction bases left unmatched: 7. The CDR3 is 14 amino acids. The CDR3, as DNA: TGTGCCAGCAGAAAGCCTGGACTAGCGGGAGAGCAGTACTAC. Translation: CASRKPGLAGEQYY.

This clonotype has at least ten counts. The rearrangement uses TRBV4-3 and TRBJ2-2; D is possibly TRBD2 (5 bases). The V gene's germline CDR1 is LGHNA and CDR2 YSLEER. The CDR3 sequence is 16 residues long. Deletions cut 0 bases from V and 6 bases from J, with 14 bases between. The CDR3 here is CASSQDWWPGAGELFF. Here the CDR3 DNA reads TGCGCCAGCAGCCAAGATTGGTGGCCCGGGGCCGGGGAGCTGTTTTTT.